This T cell receptor beta chain was obtained from a study of blood T cell repertoires in COVID-19. On the study more broadly: Nucleic acid was either cDNA or gDNA, and it came from T cells, B-cell-depleted T cells, or PBMCs.

This CDR3 has 17 residues. CDR1 and CDR2 (germline): LNHDA, SQIVND (reference sequence). Germline trimming cut 4 bases from V and 3 bases from J; bases unmatched to any gene: 12. Measured with immunoSEQ multiplex PCR; TCRdb has only the in-frame clones, and not every one. The profile shows approximately 250,000 clones, approximately 89% of them singletons. The participants were between 18 and 89 years old and came from under 25 US areas. Participants' reported clinical history set cohort assignment. This TCR was sampled from a man aged 40-50 years who had been exposed to COVID-19. The chain joins TRBV19 to TRBJ2-3, with TRBD2 matching 8 bases. Input material: PBMCs or T cells enriched from blood (not recorded which). CDR3: CASSRRVAGRRTDTQYF. CDR3 sequence (DNA): TGTGCCAGTAGTAGACGGGTAGCGGGACGAAGGACAGATACGCAGTATTTT.